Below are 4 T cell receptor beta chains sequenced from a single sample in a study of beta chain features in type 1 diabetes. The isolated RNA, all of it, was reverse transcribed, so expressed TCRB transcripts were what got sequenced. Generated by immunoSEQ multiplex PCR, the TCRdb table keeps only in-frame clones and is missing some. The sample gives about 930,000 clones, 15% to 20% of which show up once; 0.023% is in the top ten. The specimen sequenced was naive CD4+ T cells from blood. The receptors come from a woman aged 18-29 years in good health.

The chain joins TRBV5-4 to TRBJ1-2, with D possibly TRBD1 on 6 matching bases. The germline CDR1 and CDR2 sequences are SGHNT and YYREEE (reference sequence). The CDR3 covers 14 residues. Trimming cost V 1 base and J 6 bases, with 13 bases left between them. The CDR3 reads CASSLPGRGHGYTF. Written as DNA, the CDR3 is TGTGCCAGCAGCTTGCCGGGCAGGGGTCATGGCTACACCTTC.

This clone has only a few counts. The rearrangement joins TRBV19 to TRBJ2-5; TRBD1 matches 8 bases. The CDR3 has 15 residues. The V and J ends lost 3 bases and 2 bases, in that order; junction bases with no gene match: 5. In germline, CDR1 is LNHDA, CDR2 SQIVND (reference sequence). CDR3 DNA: TGTGCCAGTAGTATGACAGGGGCTACTCAAGAGACCCAGTACTTC. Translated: CASSMTGATQETQYF.

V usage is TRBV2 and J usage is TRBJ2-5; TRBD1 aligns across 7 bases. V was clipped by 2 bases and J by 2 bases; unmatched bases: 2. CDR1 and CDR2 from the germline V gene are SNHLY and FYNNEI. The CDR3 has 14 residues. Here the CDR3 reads CASSEQGVQETQYF. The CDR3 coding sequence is TGTGCCAGCAGTGAACAGGGGGTACAAGAGACCCAGTACTTC. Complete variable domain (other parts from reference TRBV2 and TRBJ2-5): EPEVTQTPSHQVTQMGQEVILRCVPISNHLYFYWYRQILGQKVEFLVSFYNNEISEKSEIFDDQFSVERPDGSNFTLKIRSTKLEDSAMYFCASSEQGVQETQYFGPGTRLLVL.

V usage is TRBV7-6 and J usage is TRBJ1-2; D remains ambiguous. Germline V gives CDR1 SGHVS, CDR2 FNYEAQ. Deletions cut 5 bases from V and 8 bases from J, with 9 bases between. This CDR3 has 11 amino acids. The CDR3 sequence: CASSPIGGYTF. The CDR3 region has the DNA TGTGCCAGCAGCCCTATTGGCGGCTACACCTTC.